A selection of T cell receptor beta chains follows, all from one sample in a study of control samples from healthy donors and cancer patients. The table came from immunoSEQ multiplex PCR; TCRdb's copy has only in-frame clones and leaves some out. Here the sample spans 150,000 to 200,000 clones, around nine tenths being singletons. Sequencing used blood. The receptors originated from a young man in good health. Both conserved end residues are part of each CDR3. A D gene is named only where the DNA matches it firmly. Size is stated for part of the rows, as once, few or many counts, or as a class when the clone is expanded.

TRBV9	.	.	TRBJ2-3	TGTGCCAGCAGCGTAGAGGGGGATCGGACCACAGATACGCAGTATTTT	CASSVEGDRTTDTQYF
TRBV7-9	.	.	TRBJ1-5	TGTGCCAGCAGCTTAGCTGGGGCGAATCAGCCCCAGCATTTT	CASSLAGANQPQHF
TRBV24-1	once	.	TRBJ1-2	TGTGCCACCAGTGATTTAGGACAGTGCTCCCTTGGCTACACCTTC	CATSDLGQCSLGYTF
TRBV7-8	.	.	TRBJ2-7	TGTGCCAGCAGCTTAGGGACAGTAAACGAGCAGTACTTC	CASSLGTVNEQYF
TRBV18	.	TRBD2	TRBJ2-3	TGTGCCAGCTCACCGGTCAGCGGGGGAGGGACAGATACGCAGTATTTT	CASSPVSGGGTDTQYF
TRBV5-1	.	.	TRBJ1-2	TGCGCCAGCAGCTTGATGGCAATCTCCGAAGGCTACACCTTC	CASSLMAISEGYTF
TRBV25-1	once	TRBD2	TRBJ2-7	TGTGCCAGCAGTGGGGGACTAGGGATCCACGAGCAGTACTTC	CASSGGLGIHEQYF
TRBV6-2/TRBV6-3	.	TRBD1	TRBJ2-7	TGTGCCAGCAGTTACTCGACCAGGGGGCGGGACGAGCAGTACTTC	CASSYSTRGRDEQYF
TRBV19	.	.	TRBJ1-5	TGTGCCAGTAGTATATCTGGTAATAGCAATCAGCCCCAGCATTTT	CASSISGNSNQPQHF
TRBV11-2	.	.	TRBJ2-7	TGTGCCAGCAGCTTAGAAGCCAGGGTTACCTACGAGCAGTACTTC	CASSLEARVTYEQYF
TRBV5-4	.	TRBD2	TRBJ2-7	TGTGCCAGCAGCTTTGTTGGATCCCTAGCGGATGGAGCCTACGAGCAGTACTTC	CASSFVGSLADGAYEQYF
TRBV30	.	.	TRBJ1-5	TGTGCCTGGAACCCGGACGGTTCCAATCAGCCCCAGCATTTT	CAWNPDGSNQPQHF
TRBV4-3	.	TRBD2	TRBJ2-3	TGCGCCAGCAGCCAAGCGACTAGCGGGGGGGCCTGGAATACGCAGTATTTT	CASSQATSGGAWNTQYF
TRBV6-5	.	.	TRBJ2-7	TGTGCCAGCTGGAGTGGGGACACCAACTCCTACGAGCAGTACTTC	CASWSGDTNSYEQYF
TRBV29-1	.	.	TRBJ1-2	TGCAGCGTTACAGGACCCTCCGGCTATGGCTACACCTTC	CSVTGPSGYGYTF
TRBV5-1	.	.	TRBJ2-2	TGCGCCAGCAGCTTGGGTGGACACCTCACCGGGGAGCTGTTTTTT	CASSLGGHLTGELFF
TRBV9	.	.	TRBJ2-3	TGTGCCAGCAGCGTAGGGGCAGGGAGTGGCACAGATACGCAGTATTTT	CASSVGAGSGTDTQYF
TRBV30	.	.	TRBJ1-6	TGTGCCTGGAGTGCCGGACAGCTTAATTCACCCCTCCACTTT	CAWSAGQLNSPLHF
TRBV2	.	.	TRBJ2-7	TGTGCCAGCAGGCCCTACGAGCAGTACTTC	CASRPYEQYF
TRBV7-3	.	.	TRBJ2-5	TGTGCCAGCAGCAAAGGAGGGAGAGGACGGGAGACCCAGTACTTC	CASSKGGRGRETQYF
TRBV28	few	.	TRBJ2-7	TGTGCCAGCTCTCTAGCGCCACAGTACGAGCAGTACTTC	CASSLAPQYEQYF
TRBV7-9	.	TRBD1	TRBJ1-6	TGTGCCAGCAGCACTCCGGGACAGGGAGGTGGGCTCCACTTT	CASSTPGQGGGLHF
TRBV6-2/TRBV6-3	.	TRBD1	TRBJ2-7	TGTGCCAGCAGTTACGGGACAGGGGTCTACGAGCAGTACTTC	CASSYGTGVYEQYF
TRBV5-4	.	.	TRBJ1-2	TGTGCCAGCAGCACGGACAGAAACTATGGCTACACCTTC	CASSTDRNYGYTF
TRBV7-3	once	.	TRBJ2-1	TGTGCCAGCAGCTTAAGGTCTGCAGCGGTCGCTGAGCAGTTCTTC	CASSLRSAAVAEQFF
TRBV3-1/TRBV3-2	.	.	TRBJ1-3	TGTGCCAGCAGCCTACAGGGTGGCGGAAACACCATATATTTT	CASSLQGGGNTIYF
TRBV13	few	.	TRBJ2-3	TGTGCCAGCAGCTTAGTACGGCTCCCAGAGGAAGATACGCAGTATTTT	CASSLVRLPEEDTQYF
TRBV7-2	.	TRBD1	TRBJ2-7	TGTGCCAGCAGCTCCCAAGACAGGGGCTACGAGCAGTACTTC	CASSSQDRGYEQYF
TRBV6-5	.	.	TRBJ2-2	TGTGCCAGCTCTAGAGGGTCCCCCGGGGAGCTGTTTTTT	CASSRGSPGELFF
TRBV9	.	TRBD2	TRBJ2-1	TGTGCCAGCAGCGTTAGCGGGGGGGCTAACAATGAGCAGTTCTTC	CASSVSGGANNEQFF
TRBV10-1	.	.	TRBJ1-1	TGCGCCAGCAGTGTTACAGAGAACACTGAAGCTTTCTTT	CASSVTENTEAFF
TRBV5-4	once	.	TRBJ2-3	TGTGCCAGCAGCTTGTCGGGCGGGAGCACAGATACGCAGTATTTT	CASSLSGGSTDTQYF
TRBV5-6	.	TRBD1	TRBJ1-3	TGTGCCAGCAGCCAACAGGGGTCCCCAACTGGAAACACCATATATTTT	CASSQQGSPTGNTIYF
TRBV2	.	TRBD1	TRBJ1-1	TGTGCCAGCAGGGCCAGGGGGGGATCCACTGAAGCTTTCTTT	CASRARGGSTEAFF
TRBV7-8	.	.	TRBJ2-7	TGTGCCAGCAGCCCCGAGGTCCGGTACGCCGAGCAGTACTTC	CASSPEVRYAEQYF
TRBV6-5	.	.	TRBJ1-1	TGTGCCAGCAGTCCCATGGGAGGGAGGACTGAAGCTTTCTTT	CASSPMGGRTEAFF
TRBV30	.	.	TRBJ1-1	TGTGCCTGCCGACGCCTGGACACTGAAGCTTTCTTT	CACRRLDTEAFF
TRBV7-9	.	TRBD2	TRBJ2-2	TGTGCCAGCAGCTTAGGGCCCGGGACTAGATACACCGGGGAGCTGTTTTTT	CASSLGPGTRYTGELFF
TRBV18	.	TRBD2	TRBJ2-1	TGTGCCAGCTCACCCGCGGGTATCACAGCGGGAAGGGGTGATTTCGGGGAGCAGTTCTTC	CASSPAGITAGRGDFGEQFF
TRBV18	.	TRBD1	TRBJ1-1	TGTGCCAGCTCACCGATGCAGGGGGACACTGAAGCTTTCTTT	CASSPMQGDTEAFF
TRBV4-3	.	TRBD1	TRBJ1-1	TGCGCCAGCAGCCCGACAGGGGGCTCTTTGAACACTGAAGCTTTCTTT	CASSPTGGSLNTEAFF
TRBV7-9	.	.	TRBJ2-7	TGTGCCAGCAGCTTGTTTGGCCAGGGAGTAAGCTACGAGCAGTACTTC	CASSLFGQGVSYEQYF
TRBV19	.	TRBD1	TRBJ1-5	TGTGCCAGTAGTATTACGGGACAGGGGACGGGCAATCAGCCCCAGCATTTT	CASSITGQGTGNQPQHF
TRBV29-1	.	.	TRBJ1-2	TGCAGCGTTGAAGGGGACGGCTACACCTTC	CSVEGDGYTF
TRBV7-9	.	.	TRBJ2-7	TGTGCCTGGGCGGGTGTGAGGTACGAGCAGTACTTC	CAWAGVRYEQYF